Shown below are 24 T cell receptor beta chains from a single sample sequenced in a study of vaccination and CD4 T cells after COVID-19. The Oncomine TCR Beta short-read assay sequenced DNA from cultured CD4+ T cells. One entry per CDR3 protein, called by TCRdb with MiXCR from the PCR reads. The sample records 6,500 to 7,500 distinct CDR3 sequences, 52% being singletons. No antigen has been identified for these receptors. Treatment: approximately 11-day PBMC culture with coronavirus spike peptide pools or control peptides (ViraFEST assay). From the unexposed donor, CD4+ T cells were collected ahead of the COVID-19 pandemic (2011-2018). Source material: CD4+ T cells from blood, cultured in vitro. These receptors were obtained from a human donor in good health.

The chain combines TRBV19 with TRBJ1-5; no reliable D call. Between the trimmed V and J ends, which lost 1 base and 0 bases, there was a span of 7 bases. The CDR3 length is 15 residues. Germline CDR1 reads LNHDA; CDR2 reads SQIVND (reference sequence). For the CDR3, the DNA is TGTGCCAGTAGTATAGGGTCCTCTAGCAATCAGCCCCAGCATTTT. The encoded protein is CASSIGSSSNQPQHF.

The genes are TRBV19 and TRBJ2-3; tentative D call: TRBD1 (5 bases). Germline lookup yields CDR1 LNHDA and CDR2 SQIVND (reference sequence). Deletions cut 0 bases from V and 5 bases from J, with 15 bases between. This CDR3 is 16 amino acids long. The CDR3 loop reads CASSIDPPGSGDTQYF. CDR3 nucleotides: TGTGCCAGTAGTATAGATCCCCCAGGGTCAGGAGATACGCAGTATTTT.

A few counts support this clonotype. DNA of the CDR3: TGCAGTGCTAGATCGGGGGCTGGGCTGGACACTGAAGCTTTCTTT. This encodes CSARSGAGLDTEAFF. This rearrangement joins TRBV20-1 to TRBJ1-1, with D perhaps TRBD1 (6 bases). The germline V gene encodes CDR1 DFQATT and CDR2 SNEGSKA (reference sequence). CDR3 length: 15 residues. Trimming left V 2 bases short and J 3 bases short, with 16 bases between.

This clonotype appeared a few times. The genes are TRBV7-2 and TRBJ2-2; 14 bases align to TRBD2. Looked up from germline, CDR1 is SGHTA and CDR2 is FQGNSA. The CDR3 consists of 17 residues. V was pared by 5 bases and J by 7 bases, with 9 bases of the junction left unmatched. CDR3 sequence: CASSPSGLAGGHGELFF. DNA of the CDR3: TGTGCCAGCAGCCCCTCCGGACTAGCGGGGGGTCACGGGGAGCTGTTTTTT.

The sample holds a few counts of this clonotype. The chain carries TRBV6-1 and TRBJ1-5; D is possibly TRBD1 (5 bases). Per germline, CDR1 MNHNS and CDR2 SASEGT. The CDR3 length is 13 residues. Trimming stripped 8 bases from V and 3 bases from J, with 11 bases between. CDR3: CASSDTLNQPQHF. CDR3 nucleotide sequence: TGTGCCAGCTCGGACACCCTCAATCAGCCCCAGCATTTT.

The chain couples TRBV30 to TRBJ1-1; 10 bases are shared with TRBD1. Germline CDR1 GTSNPN, CDR2 SVGIG (reference sequence). The CDR3 sequence is 12 residues long. Trimming took 8 bases from V and 4 from J; bases not matched to a gene: 4. The CDR3 nucleotides read TGTGCCGGGGACAGGGGCGGCACTGAAGCTTTCTTT. It translates to CAGDRGGTEAFF.

The genes are TRBV12-3 or TRBV12-4 and TRBJ1-5, with D unresolved. V was cut by 3 bases and J by 0 bases, with 9 bases left in between. The CDR3 is 15 amino acids. The CDR3 reads CASSFRQNSNQPQHF. DNA for the CDR3: TGTGCCAGCAGTTTTCGGCAGAATAGCAATCAGCCCCAGCATTTT.

The J gene is TRBJ2-3, the V gene TRBV7-8; the D gene is possibly TRBD2 (6 bases). CDR1 SGHVS and CDR2 FQNEAQ come from the germline V gene. CDR3 length: 17 amino acids. V shed 1 base and J shed 4 bases, with 18 bases lying between them. The CDR3 DNA reads as TGTGCCAGCAGCTTAGGTCGGGCGGGGTACCGGGCAGATACGCAGTATTTT. Translation gives CASSLGRAGYRADTQYF.

This clonotype was recorded a few times. This chain connects TRBV10-3 to TRBJ2-5, with 11 bases that match TRBD2. This CDR3 is built from 15 residues. With 2 bases clipped from V and 5 bases from J, the junction kept 4 bases outside the gene matches. The germline V gene encodes CDR1 ENHRY and CDR2 SYGVKD. The DNA of the CDR3 is TGTGCCATCAGTGAGCCGACTAGCGGGGATGAGACCCAGTACTTC. This codes for CAISEPTSGDETQYF.

V is TRBV19 and J is TRBJ2-1; 10 positions agree with TRBD1. This CDR3 region has 16 residues. Trimming cost V 3 bases and J 7 bases; bases outside gene matches: 9. Germline V gene lookup returns CDR1 LNHDA and CDR2 SQIVND (reference sequence). The CDR3 loop reads CASSIGWGQGRNEQFF. In DNA form, the CDR3 reads TGTGCCAGTAGTATTGGCTGGGGACAGGGGAGGAATGAGCAGTTCTTC.

This rearrangement joins TRBV20-1 to TRBJ1-4; D might be TRBD1 (6 bases). The germline V gene encodes CDR1 DFQATT and CDR2 SNEGSKA (reference sequence). There are 14 residues in the CDR3. V gave up 2 bases and J gave up 8 bases, with 15 bases separating them. The CDR3 bases are TGCAGTGCTAGAAAAGGGGGGGCCGGAGAAAAACTGTTTTTT. It encodes CSARKGGAGEKLFF.

The chain recombines TRBV15 with TRBJ1-2; a possible D gene is TRBD1 (5 bases). Trimming took off 0 bases at V and 8 bases at J, with 7 bases between the two ends. The germline gives CDR1 LNHNV, CDR2 YYDKDF (reference sequence). CDR3 length: 12 amino acids. CDR3 bases: TGTGCCACCAGCAGAGACAGGGAAGGCTACACCTTC. Translated: CATSRDREGYTF.

V usage is TRBV4-2 and J usage is TRBJ2-7; D remains ambiguous. The CDR3 covers 11 residues. The germline CDR1 and CDR2 sequences are LGHNA and YNFKEQ. Deletions cut 1 base from V and 6 bases from J, with 4 bases between. The CDR3 protein is CASSQVGEQYF. In DNA form, the CDR3 reads TGTGCCAGCAGCCAAGTAGGCGAGCAGTACTTC.

The rearrangement joins TRBV2 to TRBJ2-5, with a possible D match to TRBD1 (5 bases). This CDR3 is built from 13 residues. The germline V and J ends were trimmed by 4 bases and 7 bases, with 13 bases remaining between them. The germline V gene has CDR1 SNHLY and CDR2 FYNNEI. The CDR3 here is CASSAKGSGTQYF. CDR3 coding DNA: TGTGCCAGCAGTGCAAAGGGGTCTGGGACCCAGTACTTC.

This clonotype was picked up a small number of times. This rearrangement joins TRBV6-5 to TRBJ1-6; D perhaps matches TRBD1 (5 bases). The germline V and J ends were trimmed by 0 bases and 7 bases, with 10 bases remaining between them. Germline V gives CDR1 MNHEY, CDR2 SVGAGI. CDR3 length: 15 amino acids. The CDR3 loop is CASSYSRDPNSPLHF. The CDR3 DNA is TGTGCCAGCAGTTACTCGAGGGACCCAAATTCACCCCTCCACTTT.

This rearrangement joins TRBV2 to TRBJ1-5; D remains ambiguous. Germline V gene sequence: CDR1 SNHLY, CDR2 FYNNEI. The V and J ends lost 7 bases and 1 base respectively, with 17 bases between them. This CDR3 contains 16 residues. The CDR3 DNA reads TGTGCCAGCAACTGGGTGAAGGCGGCGAGCAATCAGCCCCAGCATTTT. Residues: CASNWVKAASNQPQHF.

V is TRBV6-2 or TRBV6-3 and J is TRBJ1-5; D is perhaps TRBD1 (5 bases). This CDR3 has 17 residues. Germline V CDR1 and CDR2: MNHEY, SVGEGT. Between the trimmed V and J ends, which lost 2 bases and 0 bases, there was a span of 14 bases. The CDR3 loop is CASSYPGKGYSNQPQHF. The CDR3 nucleotides read TGTGCCAGCAGTTACCCGGGGAAGGGGTATAGCAATCAGCCCCAGCATTTT.

The CDR3 coding sequence is TGCAGTGCTAGTATGGAACTAGCGCTTCACAATGAGCAGTTCTTC. It is translated as CSASMELALHNEQFF. J is TRBJ2-1 and V is TRBV20-1; 7 bases align to TRBD2. Germline CDR1 and CDR2: DFQATT and SNEGSKA (reference sequence). The CDR3 length is 15 residues. Trimming removed 3 bases from V and 5 bases from J; junction bases left unmatched: 10.

The chain couples TRBV6-4 to TRBJ2-3; D is undetermined. The CDR3 sequence is 12 residues long. Germline-derived CDR1 and CDR2 are MRHNA and SNTAGT. Trimming cost V 5 bases and J 5 bases, with 8 bases left between them. For the CDR3, the DNA is TGTGCCAGCAGTCCCACGGGAGATACGCAGTATTTT. It encodes CASSPTGDTQYF.

The DNA of the CDR3 is TGCAGTGCTAGACCAGTGGGGACAGGGGCGAATGAGCAGTTCTTC. Its translation: CSARPVGTGANEQFF. The chain is built from TRBV20-1 and TRBJ2-1; 10 nucleotides match TRBD1. The CDR3 consists of 15 residues. The germline gives CDR1 DFQATT, CDR2 SNEGSKA (reference sequence). V shed 2 bases and J 7 bases; nucleotides not matched to a gene: 8.

The V gene is TRBV25-1, the J gene TRBJ2-7; possible D gene TRBD1, 5 bases. Per germline, CDR1 MGHDK and CDR2 SYGVNS. The CDR3 is 14 residues long. The V gene lost 8 bases and the J gene lost 7 bases, with 21 bases spanning the gap. The CDR3 coding sequence is TGTGCCAGCCGGACAAAAGGCATACGGTGGGAGCAGTACTTC. This sequence encodes CASRTKGIRWEQYF.

The chain employs TRBV5-4 and TRBJ1-1; TRBD1 aligns across 10 bases. This CDR3 is 16 amino acids long. Germline CDR1 is SGHNT and CDR2 is YYREEE (reference sequence). V was clipped by 0 bases and J by 0 bases; unmatched bases: 2. CDR3 region: CASSLGGQGMNTEAFF. The CDR3 coding sequence is TGTGCCAGCAGCTTGGGGGGACAGGGGATGAACACTGAAGCTTTCTTT.

Concerning this clonotype: Germline and junction disagree at one end, which may indicate a read error. The V and J genes are TRBV7-2 and TRBJ2-2; 7 bases are shared with TRBD1. CDR1 SGHTA and CDR2 FQGNSA come from the germline V gene. The CDR3 is 17 amino acids. The CDR3 reads CASGLPAGTANTGELFF. The CDR3 nucleotides read TGTGCCAGCGGCTTACCAGCCGGGACAGCGAACACCGGGGAGCTGTTTTTT.

V is TRBV6-1 and J is TRBJ2-1; 10 positions agree with TRBD1. The V gene's germline CDR1 is MNHNS and CDR2 SASEGT. This CDR3 spans 13 amino acids. Losses at the gene ends were 9 bases for V and 9 bases for J; bases not matched to a gene: 8. The CDR3, as DNA: TGTGCCAGTCGGGACAGGGGAAGCACTGAGCAGTTCTTC. Amino acids: CASRDRGSTEQFF.